This TCR beta chain was recorded in a study of glioma-infiltrating T cells. Amplification of TCR alpha and beta CDR3 regions from RNA used iRepertoire nested multiplex PCR. TCRdb processed the multiplex PCR reads anew with MiXCR; each CDR3 protein has one entry. Here the sample spans roughly 40,000 distinct CDR3 sequences, more than 20% being singletons. CDR3 length: 18 amino acids. Germline V CDR1 and CDR2: SGHAT, FQNNGV. The V gene end was trimmed by 5 bases and the J gene end by 0 bases; junction bases not matched to a gene: 12. The clonotype was recovered from a human donor with low-grade glioma or glioblastoma, undergoing nonglioma brain surgery, or in good health (not recorded which). Source material: glioma tissue, nonneoplastic brain tissue, or PBMCs (not recorded which). The chain uses TRBV11-2 and TRBJ2-3, with 9 bases identical to TRBD2. The CDR3 reads CASSPQERLAASTDTQYF. The CDR3 coding sequence is TGTGCCAGCAGCCCCCAGGAACGACTAGCGGCTAGCACAGATACGCAGTATTTT.